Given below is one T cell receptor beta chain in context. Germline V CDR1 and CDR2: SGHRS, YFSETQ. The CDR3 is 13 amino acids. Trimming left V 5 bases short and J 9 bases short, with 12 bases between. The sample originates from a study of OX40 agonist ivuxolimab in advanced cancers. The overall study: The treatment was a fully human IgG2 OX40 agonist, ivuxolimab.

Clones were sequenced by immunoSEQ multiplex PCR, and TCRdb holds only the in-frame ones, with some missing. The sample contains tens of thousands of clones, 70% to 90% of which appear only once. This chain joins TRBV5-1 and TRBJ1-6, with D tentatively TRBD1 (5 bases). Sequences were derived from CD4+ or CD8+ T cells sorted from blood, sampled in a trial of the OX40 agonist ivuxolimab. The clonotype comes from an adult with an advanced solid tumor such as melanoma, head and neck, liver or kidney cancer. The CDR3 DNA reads TGCGCCAGCAGGTGGGACCTTACTTCACCCCTCCACTTT. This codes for CASRWDLTSPLHF.